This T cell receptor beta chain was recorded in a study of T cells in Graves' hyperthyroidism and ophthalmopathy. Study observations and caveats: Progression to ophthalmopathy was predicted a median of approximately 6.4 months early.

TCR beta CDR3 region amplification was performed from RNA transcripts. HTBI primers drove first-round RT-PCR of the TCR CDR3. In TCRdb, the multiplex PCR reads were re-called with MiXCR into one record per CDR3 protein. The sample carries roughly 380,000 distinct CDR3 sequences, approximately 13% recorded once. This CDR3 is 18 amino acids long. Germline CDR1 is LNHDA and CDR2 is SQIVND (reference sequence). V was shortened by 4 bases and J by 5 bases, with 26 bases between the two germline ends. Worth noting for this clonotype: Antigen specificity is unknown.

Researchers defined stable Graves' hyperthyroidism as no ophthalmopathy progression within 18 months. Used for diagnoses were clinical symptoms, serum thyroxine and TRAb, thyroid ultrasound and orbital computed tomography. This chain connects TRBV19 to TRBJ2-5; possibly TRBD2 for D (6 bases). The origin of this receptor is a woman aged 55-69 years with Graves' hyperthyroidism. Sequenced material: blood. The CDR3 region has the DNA TGTGCCAGTAGTAGCTCCGGACTAAGCGGCCCGATGGGGGAGACCCAGTACTTC. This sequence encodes CASSSSGLSGPMGETQYF.